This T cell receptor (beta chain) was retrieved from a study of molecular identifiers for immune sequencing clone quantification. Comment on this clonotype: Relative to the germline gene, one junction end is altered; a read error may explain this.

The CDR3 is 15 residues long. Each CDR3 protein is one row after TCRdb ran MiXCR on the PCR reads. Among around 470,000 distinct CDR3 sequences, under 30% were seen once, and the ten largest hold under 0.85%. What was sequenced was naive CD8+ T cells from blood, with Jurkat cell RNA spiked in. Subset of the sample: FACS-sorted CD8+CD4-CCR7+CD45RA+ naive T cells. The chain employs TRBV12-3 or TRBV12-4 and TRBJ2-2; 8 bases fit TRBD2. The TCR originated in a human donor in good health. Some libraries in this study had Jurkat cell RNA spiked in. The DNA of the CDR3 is TGTGCCAGCAGTGTAGCGGGATGGAACACCGGGGAGCTGTTTTTT. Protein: CASSVAGWNTGELFF.